This T cell receptor (beta chain) was observed in a study of blood T cells in healthy people across ages. The authors ran a second PCR of roughly 6 to 11 cycles using a sample-barcoded 5' primer and a J-beta primer mix. MiXCR was run by TCRdb on the 5' RACE reads, yielding one entry per CDR3 protein. The data show around 800,000 distinct CDR3 sequences, about 48% seen once. CDR3 length: 14 residues. The germline gives CDR1 MGHDK, CDR2 SYGVNS. The trim removed 3 bases at V and 4 bases at J, leaving 3 bases unmatched. The sequencing input was blood. The V gene is TRBV25-1, the J gene TRBJ1-2; 9 bases fit TRBD1. The source is a man of 80 years or more in good health. CDR3 sequence reads: CASSETGGFYGYTF. The DNA for the CDR3 is TGTGCCAGCAGTGAGACAGGGGGATTCTATGGCTACACCTTC.